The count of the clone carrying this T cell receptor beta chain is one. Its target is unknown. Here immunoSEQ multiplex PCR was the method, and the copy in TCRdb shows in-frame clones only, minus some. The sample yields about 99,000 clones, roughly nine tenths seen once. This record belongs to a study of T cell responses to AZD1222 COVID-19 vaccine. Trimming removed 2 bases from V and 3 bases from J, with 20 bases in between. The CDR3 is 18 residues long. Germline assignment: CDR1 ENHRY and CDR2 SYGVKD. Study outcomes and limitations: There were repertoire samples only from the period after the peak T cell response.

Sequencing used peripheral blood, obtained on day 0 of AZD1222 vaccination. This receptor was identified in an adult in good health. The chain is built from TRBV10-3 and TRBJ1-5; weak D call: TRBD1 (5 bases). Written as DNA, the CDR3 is TGTGCCATCAGTGAGGAGTTCTCGGGGCAGGTGCTCAATCAGCCCCAGCATTTT. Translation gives CAISEEFSGQVLNQPQHF.